The 27 T cell receptor beta chains in this list originate from one sample, sequenced in a study of blood T cell repertoires in COVID-19. Some clones are missing from TCRdb's copy, which holds only in-frame ones; the method was immunoSEQ multiplex PCR. The sample records 150,000 to 190,000 clones, roughly 81% being singletons. The sample comprised peripheral blood. The receptors were gathered from a woman aged 55 to 70 with COVID-19, enrolled during active disease.

The chain has TRBV18 and TRBJ2-1; 10 nucleotides match TRBD2. The CDR3 totals 16 residues. The trim removed 0 bases at V and 10 bases at J, leaving 9 bases unmatched. Germline V CDR1 and CDR2: KGHSH, LQKENI. The CDR3 DNA reads TGTGCCAGCTCACCACCGGCTAGCGGGAGTCCTAGGGAGCAGTTCTTC. Translation gives CASSPPASGSPREQFF.

This chain uses TRBV12-5 with TRBJ1-1; D ambiguous. V gave up 2 bases and J gave up 3 bases, with 13 bases separating them. The CDR3 spans 15 residues. From germline, CDR1 is LGHNT and CDR2 FRNRAP. CDR3 sequence (DNA): TGTGCTAGTGGTTTGACATCAGGTTACTACACTGAAGCTTTCTTT. Translating gives CASGLTSGYYTEAFF.

V is TRBV12-5 and J is TRBJ1-5, with a possible D match to TRBD1 (6 bases). Trimming removed 5 bases from V and 1 base from J, with 18 bases in between. CDR3 length equals 17 residues. The germline V gene encodes CDR1 LGHNT and CDR2 FRNRAP. The CDR3 loop is CASGGGNRVGSNQPQHF. The CDR3, as DNA: TGTGCTAGTGGTGGGGGAAACAGGGTAGGCAGCAATCAGCCCCAGCATTTT.

The rearrangement links TRBV24-1 to TRBJ2-3, with 8 bases matching TRBD2. Germline CDR1 is KGHDR and CDR2 is SFDVKD. The CDR3 length is 14 residues. V shed 6 bases and J 4 bases; nucleotides not matched to a gene: 5. The CDR3 DNA reads as TGTGCCACCAGTAGCGGGAGTTACGCAGATACGCAGTATTTT. Its translation: CATSSGSYADTQYF.

V usage is TRBV12-3 or TRBV12-4 and J usage is TRBJ2-3; D not certain. Trimming removed 3 bases from V and 3 bases from J, with 4 bases in between. The length of the CDR3 is 12 residues. CDR3 coding DNA: TGTGCCAGCAGTTTCCGGACAGATACGCAGTATTTT. Its protein is CASSFRTDTQYF.

The chain couples TRBV6-5 to TRBJ1-2, with D tentatively TRBD1 (6 bases). CDR1 is MNHEY, CDR2 SVGAGI, per germline. This CDR3 region has 13 residues. Trimming left V 2 bases short and J 6 bases short, with 10 bases between. Here the CDR3 DNA reads TGTGCCAGCAGTTACGTCTCAGGGGATGGCTACACCTTC. Translation: CASSYVSGDGYTF.

Only a few counts were recorded for this clone. This rearrangement joins TRBV6-6 to TRBJ1-2; 7 nucleotides match TRBD1. V lost 5 bases, J lost 0 bases, and 6 bases stayed unmatched. Germline V CDR1 and CDR2: MNHNY, SVGAGI (reference sequence). CDR3 length: 15 residues. The CDR3 sequence is CASSRDSLSNYGYTF. The CDR3 DNA is TGTGCCAGCAGTAGGGACAGCCTCTCTAACTATGGCTACACCTTC.

The chain employs TRBV6-6 and TRBJ2-2, with D possibly TRBD1 on 6 matching bases. In germline, CDR1 is MNHNY, CDR2 SVGAGI (reference sequence). Deletions cut 5 bases from V and 5 bases from J, with 12 bases between. The CDR3 is made up of 14 amino acids. The CDR3 sequence: CASSLMQGTGELFF. CDR3 nucleotide sequence: TGTGCCAGCAGTCTAATGCAGGGGACCGGGGAGCTGTTTTTT.

The chain employs TRBV25-1 and TRBJ1-5; TRBD1 aligns across 9 bases. With V trimmed by 9 bases and J by 4 bases, 7 bases remained unmatched. The CDR3 contains 14 residues. Germline V gene lookup returns CDR1 MGHDK and CDR2 SYGVNS. CDR3 amino acids: CASSGTGSNQPQHF. CDR3 nucleotide sequence: TGTGCCAGTTCCGGGACAGGGTCAAATCAGCCCCAGCATTTT.

About this clone itself: This sample includes further DNA sequences coding for the same CDR3. The CDR3 spells CASSYGQFNYGYTF. The CDR3 DNA reads as TGTGCCAGCAGTTACGGACAGTTTAACTATGGCTACACCTTC. This chain uses TRBV6-5 with TRBJ1-2, with a tentative D call TRBD1 (6 bases). The CDR3 contains 14 residues. CDR1 MNHEY and CDR2 SVGAGI come from the germline V gene. Trimming shortened V by 2 bases and J by 1 base, and 8 bases separated the two germline ends.

The rearrangement joins TRBV19 to TRBJ2-5, with 8 bases identical to TRBD2. V gave up 5 bases and J gave up 5 bases; unmatched junction bases: 4. Per the germline V gene, CDR1 is LNHDA and CDR2 is SQIVND (reference sequence). The CDR3 totals 13 residues. This CDR3 reads CASSRTSRETQYF. The DNA of the CDR3 is TGTGCCAGTAGTCGGACTAGCAGGGAGACCCAGTACTTC.

This sequence joins TRBV6-4 and TRBJ1-2, with D tentatively TRBD1 (5 bases). CDR1 is MRHNA and CDR2 is SNTAGT in the germline V gene. V lost 5 bases and J 1 base, leaving 14 bases between the germline ends. CDR3 length: 15 residues. The CDR3 reads CASSPSAGFNYGYTF. The CDR3 DNA follows: TGTGCCAGCAGTCCCTCGGCAGGGTTTAACTATGGCTACACCTTC.

This clone was recorded a few times. Written as DNA, the CDR3 is TGTGCCTGGAAGAGTCGGGGGGCGGGGACTGAAGCTTTCTTT. It translates to CAWKSRGAGTEAFF. V gene TRBV30 combines with J gene TRBJ1-1; weak D call: TRBD1 (6 bases). Per germline, CDR1 GTSNPN and CDR2 SVGIG (reference sequence). Trimming shortened V by 4 bases and J by 5 bases, and 17 bases separated the two germline ends. The CDR3 loop spans 14 amino acids.

The chain recombines TRBV25-1 with TRBJ2-4, with 13 bases matching TRBD2. The V gene end was trimmed by 4 bases and the J gene end by 9 bases; junction bases not matched to a gene: 15. CDR1 and CDR2 (germline): MGHDK, SYGVNS. The CDR3 sequence is 18 residues long. CDR3 amino acids: CASSGGTSGKNYGSIQYF. CDR3 DNA sequence: TGTGCCAGCAGTGGGGGGACTAGCGGGAAAAATTACGGGAGCATTCAGTACTTC.

This sequence joins TRBV19 and TRBJ1-1; D gene ambiguous. Germline loops: CDR1 LNHDA, CDR2 SQIVND (reference sequence). Trimming removed 7 bases at V and 1 base at J, with 22 bases between. The CDR3 has 17 residues. CDR3: CASNSPGGLTGNTEAFF. The CDR3 DNA is TGTGCCAGTAACTCCCCGGGAGGACTAACCGGGAACACTGAAGCTTTCTTT.

V is TRBV9 and J is TRBJ1-1; tentative D call: TRBD1 (6 bases). V lost 0 bases and J 1 base, leaving 10 bases between the germline ends. Per germline, CDR1 SGDLS and CDR2 YYNGEE. The CDR3 runs to 15 residues. The CDR3 DNA is TGTGCCAGCAGCGTAGGACGACAGGCGAACACTGAAGCTTTCTTT. It is translated as CASSVGRQANTEAFF.

This chain connects TRBV4-1 to TRBJ1-1; a weak D match, TRBD1 (6 bases). Germline CDR1 is MGHRA and CDR2 is YSYEKL. V lost 2 bases to trimming and J lost 4 bases, with 20 bases between them. The CDR3 runs 17 residues. This CDR3 reads CASSQFPPGGGITEAFF. DNA of the CDR3: TGCGCCAGCAGCCAATTCCCACCGGGAGGGGGTATCACTGAAGCTTTCTTT.

The V call is TRBV23-1, the J call TRBJ2-7; weak D call: TRBD1 (6 bases). TRBV23-1 is placed among ORFs of uncertain function. The CDR3 is made up of 14 amino acids. Deletions cut 2 bases from V and 3 bases from J, with 11 bases between. The DNA of the CDR3 is TGCGCCAGCAGTCAAAGGGACACCAGCTACGAGCAGTACTTC. Protein product: CASSQRDTSYEQYF.

V is TRBV7-9 and J is TRBJ2-1, with D perhaps TRBD2 (6 bases). The germline V and J ends were trimmed by 0 bases and 8 bases, with 20 bases remaining between them. CDR3 length: 17 amino acids. Germline V gene lookup returns CDR1 SEHNR and CDR2 FQNEAQ (reference sequence). CDR3: CASSLAPGTMSSDEQFF. CDR3 nucleotide sequence: TGTGCCAGCAGCTTAGCCCCCGGGACGATGTCTAGCGATGAGCAGTTCTTC. Based on the CDR3 plus reference TRBV7-9 and TRBJ2-1, the full variable domain is DTGVSQNPRHKITKRGQNVTFRCDPISEHNRLYWYRQTLGQGPEFLTYFQNEAQLEKSRLLSDRFSAERPKGSFSTLEIQRTEQGDSAMYLCASSLAPGTMSSDEQFFGPGTRLTVL.

The chain employs TRBV10-2 and TRBJ1-6; TRBD1 matches 7 bases. CDR3 length equals 15 residues. The V gene end was trimmed by 7 bases and the J gene end by 3 bases; junction bases not matched to a gene: 6. Per the germline V gene, CDR1 is WSHSY and CDR2 is SAAADI. The CDR3 region is CASTPGQLYNSPLHF. The CDR3 bases are TGCGCCAGCACCCCGGGACAGCTCTATAATTCACCCCTCCACTTT.

This clone was seen once. This chain joins TRBV7-3 and TRBJ2-5; TRBD2 matches at 8 bases. Germline V gene lookup returns CDR1 SGHTA and CDR2 FQGTGA. Trimming removed 5 bases from V and 5 bases from J; junction bases left unmatched: 10. The CDR3 runs 15 residues. The DNA of the CDR3 is TGTGCCAGCAGCCGCCGCGGGGGGATAGGGGAGACCCAGTACTTC. Encoded protein: CASSRRGGIGETQYF.

The chain carries TRBV2 and TRBJ1-1, with D possibly TRBD1 on 5 matching bases. CDR3 length equals 15 residues. V was cut by 4 bases and J by 5 bases, with 17 bases left in between. Germline values: CDR1 SNHLY, CDR2 FYNNEI. The CDR3 DNA follows: TGTGCCAGCAGTGGACGCGGGGGGGGAAGAACTGAAGCTTTCTTT. Amino acids: CASSGRGGGRTEAFF.

This clone has just one count. V is TRBV7-8 and J is TRBJ1-1, with a weak D call TRBD1 (6 bases). The germline CDR1 and CDR2 sequences are SGHVS and FQNEAQ. Trimming removed 3 bases at V and 4 bases at J, with 12 bases between. The CDR3 sequence is 14 residues long. This chain's CDR3 is CASSFRGAPTEAFF. In nucleotides, the CDR3 is TGTGCCAGCAGCTTTCGGGGGGCGCCCACTGAAGCTTTCTTT.

The chain has TRBV11-3 and TRBJ2-2; D perhaps matches TRBD1 (6 bases). This CDR3 comprises 14 residues. Germline assignment: CDR1 SGHNT and CDR2 YENEEA. Deletions cut 1 base from V and 8 bases from J, with 11 bases between. The CDR3: CASSLGAGDGELFF. The DNA of the CDR3 is TGTGCCAGCAGCTTAGGGGCAGGGGATGGGGAGCTGTTTTTT. Variable domain in full (rest from reference TRBV11-3 and TRBJ2-2): EAGVVQSPRYKIIEKKQPVAFWCNPISGHNTLYWYLQNLGQGPELLIRYENEEAVDDSQLPKDRFSAERLKGVDSTLKIQPAELGDSAVYLCASSLGAGDGELFFGEGSRLTVL.

This rearrangement joins TRBV29-1 to TRBJ1-1; 8 bases are a match to TRBD1. Trimming cost V 7 bases and J 1 base; bases outside gene matches: 5. There are 13 residues in the CDR3. Per germline, CDR1 SQVTM and CDR2 ANQGSEA. The CDR3: CSARGPTNTEAFF. The CDR3 nucleotides read TGCAGCGCCAGGGGGCCCACGAACACTGAAGCTTTCTTT.

This rearrangement joins TRBV18 to TRBJ1-3; TRBD1 aligns across 7 bases. The V gene end was trimmed by 3 bases and the J gene end by 0 bases; junction bases not matched to a gene: 2. The germline CDR1 and CDR2 sequences are KGHSH and LQKENI. The CDR3 is made up of 15 amino acids. The CDR3 bases are TGTGCCAGCTCACCGGGACAGCACTCTGGAAACACCATATATTTT. This sequence encodes CASSPGQHSGNTIYF.

The chain has TRBV9 and TRBJ2-5, with a tentative D call TRBD1 (5 bases). The CDR3 has 15 amino acids. Per the germline V gene, CDR1 is SGDLS and CDR2 is YYNGEE. Trimming stripped 1 base from V and 1 base from J, with 11 bases between. CDR3 in amino acids: CASSVFLQVQETQYF. CDR3 in DNA: TGTGCCAGCAGCGTATTCCTACAGGTCCAAGAGACCCAGTACTTC.